A single sample gave rise to the 21 T cell receptor beta chains below, sequenced in a study of beta chain features in type 1 diabetes. All of the isolated RNA was reverse transcribed, so expressed TCRB transcripts were sequenced. The data were produced by immunoSEQ multiplex PCR, yet TCRdb's version contains in-frame clones alone and is incomplete. This sample has roughly 150,000 clones, with roughly 10% found just once. The sample taken for sequencing was central memory CD4+ T cells from blood. Source of these receptors: a man aged 18 to 35 in good health.

In regard to this clone: Other DNA sequences in the same sample also yield this CDR3. The V call is TRBV7-9, the J call TRBJ1-1, with D unresolved. The CDR3 sequence is 13 residues long. Germline V gene data show CDR1 as SEHNR and CDR2 as FQNEAQ (reference sequence). V lost 1 base to trimming and J lost 2 bases, with 5 bases between them. CDR3 in DNA: TGTGCCAGCAGCTTAGAAGCTAACACTGAAGCTTTCTTT. Its translation is CASSLEANTEAFF. Variable domain in full (rest from reference TRBV7-9 and TRBJ1-1): DTGVSQNPRHKITKRGQNVTFRCDPISEHNRLYWYRQTLGQGPEFLTYFQNEAQLEKSRLLSDRFSAERPKGSFSTLEIQRTEQGDSAMYLCASSLEANTEAFFGQGTRLTVV.

This clone came up a few times. V and J are TRBV5-6 and TRBJ2-7, with 7 nucleotides matching TRBD1. The germline V gene has CDR1 SGHDT and CDR2 YYEEEE. With V trimmed by 0 bases and J by 3 bases, 6 bases remained unmatched. The CDR3 is made up of 15 amino acids. The CDR3 DNA follows: TGTGCCAGCAGCTTGGCGGGGACAGAGAGCTACGAGCAGTACTTC. Amino acid sequence: CASSLAGTESYEQYF.

The rearrangement joins TRBV28 to TRBJ2-1; 8 nucleotides line up with TRBD1. V shed 5 bases and J 10 bases; nucleotides not matched to a gene: 13. The germline V gene encodes CDR1 MDHEN and CDR2 SYDVKM. This CDR3 is 15 amino acids long. Here the CDR3 DNA reads TGTGCCAGCAGTGGCCAGGGGGCGTCAACTGGAGAGCAGTTCTTC. Its protein is CASSGQGASTGEQFF.

The rearrangement uses TRBV4-1 and TRBJ1-1, with TRBD1 matching over 8 bases. CDR3 size: 17 residues. Unmatched junction bases numbered 17, after V lost 4 bases and J lost 7 bases. The germline V gene encodes CDR1 MGHRA and CDR2 YSYEKL. The CDR3 DNA is TGCGCCAGCAGCCCCCAGCGGGCAGGGGGCGGAAAGAATGAAGCTTTCTTT. Encoded protein: CASSPQRAGGGKNEAFF.

The sample holds a few counts of this clone. V usage is TRBV10-3 and J usage is TRBJ2-3; 12 bases are shared with TRBD2. Germline lookup yields CDR1 ENHRY and CDR2 SYGVKD. Unmatched junction bases numbered 8, after V lost 6 bases and J lost 4 bases. This CDR3 is 16 amino acids long. The DNA of the CDR3 is TGTGCCATCAGCCCCTCGACTAGCGGGAGATCAGATACGCAGTATTTT. Its translation is CAISPSTSGRSDTQYF.

The table lists this clone with many counts. This chain uses TRBV7-9 with TRBJ2-5; 11 nucleotides align to TRBD1. The junction had 2 bases not matched to a gene; V was cut back by 4 bases and J by 1 base. The CDR3 has 15 residues. The germline CDR1 and CDR2 sequences are SEHNR and FQNEAQ (reference sequence). The CDR3 coding sequence is TGTGCCAGCAGCTCCGGGACAGGGGGCCAAGAGACCCAGTACTTC. Amino acids: CASSSGTGGQETQYF.

This clone occurred a few times. This likely reflects a read error, since a far larger clone is one base away. Other DNA sequences in this sample translate to the same CDR3. The V call is TRBV13, the J call TRBJ2-2, with TRBD2 matching over 9 bases. Germline V gene data show CDR1 as PRHDT and CDR2 as FYEKMQ (reference sequence). This CDR3 spans 16 amino acids. V shed 4 bases, J shed 4 bases, and the junction held 7 bases outside the gene matches. CDR3 sequence: CASSSSGGGVTGELFF. In DNA form, the CDR3 reads TGTGCCAGCAGCTCCTCTGGCGGGGGGGTCACCGGGGAGCTGTTTTTT.

Here the CDR3 reads CASRGGNLYEQYF. CDR3 bases: TGTGCCAGCAGGGGCGGGAATCTCTACGAGCAGTACTTC. V usage is TRBV13 and J usage is TRBJ2-7; tentative D call: TRBD2 (6 bases). The CDR3 runs 13 residues. V lost 6 bases and J 3 bases, leaving 12 bases between the germline ends. Germline CDR1 is PRHDT and CDR2 is FYEKMQ (reference sequence). Full variable domain (outside the CDR3, taken from reference TRBV13 and TRBJ2-7): AAGVIQSPRHLIKEKRETATLKCYPIPRHDTVYWYQQGPGQDPQFLISFYEKMQSDKGSIPDRFSAQQFSDYHSELNMSSLELGDSALYFCASRGGNLYEQYFGPGTRLTVT.

This clone was counted only a few times. The DNA for the CDR3 is TGTGCCAGCAGTTCGGGCACAGATACGCAGTATTTT. This codes for CASSSGTDTQYF. V and J are TRBV6-6 and TRBJ2-3, with D hard to call. CDR1 is MNHNY and CDR2 is SVGAGI in the germline V gene (reference sequence). The CDR3 consists of 12 residues. V dropped 4 bases and J dropped 1 base, with 3 bases sitting between them.

V usage is TRBV7-9 and J usage is TRBJ2-1; D call uncertain. Germline-derived CDR1 and CDR2 are SEHNR and FQNEAQ (reference sequence). V lost 5 bases and J 5 bases, leaving 19 bases between the germline ends. The CDR3 loop spans 16 amino acids. The CDR3 loop is CASSLLFRLKDNEQFF. The CDR3 nucleotides read TGTGCCAGCAGCCTGCTATTCAGACTCAAGGACAATGAGCAGTTCTTC. Full variable domain (rest looked up from reference TRBV7-9 and TRBJ2-1): DTGVSQNPRHKITKRGQNVTFRCDPISEHNRLYWYRQTLGQGPEFLTYFQNEAQLEKSRLLSDRFSAERPKGSFSTLEIQRTEQGDSAMYLCASSLLFRLKDNEQFFGPGTRLTVL.

The rearrangement links TRBV30 to TRBJ2-4; D call uncertain. The CDR3 extends over 15 amino acids. The germline CDR1 and CDR2 sequences are GTSNPN and SVGIG (reference sequence). V shed 4 bases and J shed 0 bases, with 13 bases lying between them. The CDR3 is CAWTTATLAKNIQYF. The CDR3, as DNA: TGTGCCTGGACTACGGCGACTTTAGCCAAAAACATTCAGTACTTC.

This clone was picked up many times. The J gene is TRBJ2-7, the V gene TRBV6-5, with 12 bases lining up with TRBD1. CDR3 length equals 15 residues. The junction had 6 bases not matched to a gene; V was cut back by 4 bases and J by 5 bases. CDR1 MNHEY and CDR2 SVGAGI come from the germline V gene. Here the CDR3 DNA reads TGTGCCAGCAGTTCGGGACAGGGGGCATTCGACGAGCAGTACTTC. Residues: CASSSGQGAFDEQYF.

This clone has only a few counts. The rearrangement links TRBV2 to TRBJ2-1, with 8 bases identical to TRBD2. With V trimmed by 8 bases and J by 0 bases, 9 bases remained unmatched. The V gene's germline CDR1 is SNHLY and CDR2 FYNNEI. The CDR3 extends over 16 amino acids. The CDR3 nucleotides read TGTGCCAGCGGGTCGGGGGGGAAAAGCTCCTACAATGAGCAGTTCTTC. Translation: CASGSGGKSSYNEQFF. Looking up the rest from reference TRBV2 and TRBJ2-1 gives the full variable domain: EPEVTQTPSHQVTQMGQEVILRCVPISNHLYFYWYRQILGQKVEFLVSFYNNEISEKSEIFDDQFSVERPDGSNFTLKIRSTKLEDSAMYFCASGSGGKSSYNEQFFGPGTRLTVL.

This chain connects TRBV28 to TRBJ2-7, with D maybe TRBD2 (5 bases). Trimming cost V 5 bases and J 5 bases, with 10 bases left between them. Germline V gives CDR1 MDHEN, CDR2 SYDVKM. The CDR3 extends over 12 amino acids. This CDR3 is CASSRSRDEQYF. CDR3 bases: TGTGCCAGCAGTCGGTCGCGGGACGAGCAGTACTTC.

The V call is TRBV29-1, the J call TRBJ2-5, with no clear D. The length of the CDR3 is 14 residues. CDR1 SQVTM and CDR2 ANQGSEA come from the germline V gene. V was shortened by 6 bases and J by 2 bases, with 16 bases between the two germline ends. The DNA of the CDR3 is TGCAGCGTGGGGTCCGGACGGAGACAAGAGACCCAGTACTTC. Protein product: CSVGSGRRQETQYF.

J is TRBJ2-7 and V is TRBV7-2; 10 nucleotides line up with TRBD1. After removal of 2 bases from V and 0 bases from J, the junction contained 4 bases not matched to a gene. The CDR3 is 16 residues long. Germline values: CDR1 SGHTA, CDR2 FQGNSA. The chain's CDR3 is CASSLQTGGGSYEQYF. DNA for the CDR3: TGTGCCAGCAGCTTACAGACAGGGGGCGGCTCCTACGAGCAGTACTTC.

This clone was observed a handful of times. The chain has TRBV7-2 and TRBJ2-7; D call uncertain. The ends were cut back, 7 bases at V and 1 base at J, with 14 bases in the middle. CDR1 is SGHTA, CDR2 FQGNSA, per germline. There are 14 residues in the CDR3. CDR3 sequence reads: CASTPWRQSYEQYF. DNA for the CDR3: TGTGCCAGCACCCCGTGGCGGCAATCCTACGAGCAGTACTTC.

This clone turned up a few times. The rearrangement links TRBV14 to TRBJ1-2, with TRBD1 as a possible D gene (5 bases). The V end lost 1 base, the J end lost 14 bases, and 17 bases lay between the germline ends. From germline, CDR1 is SGHDN and CDR2 FVKESK. This CDR3 is built from 13 residues. Here the CDR3 DNA reads TGTGCCAGCAGCCAAGGGGGCGCCGGCTCTAAGACCTTC. It codes for CASSQGGAGSKTF. Combining the CDR3 with reference TRBV14 and TRBJ1-2 gives the whole variable domain EAGVTQFPSHSVIEKGQTVTLRCDPISGHDNLYWYRRVMGKEIKFLLHFVKESKQDESGMPNNRFLAERTGGTYSTLKVQPAELEDSGVYFCASSQGGAGSKTFGSGTRLTVV.

The rearrangement joins TRBV29-1 to TRBJ2-3; unclear D gene. With 0 bases removed from V and 4 bases from J, the gap between germline ends came to 5 bases. Germline V lookup: CDR1 SQVTM, CDR2 ANQGSEA. The CDR3 totals 12 residues. CDR3 in DNA: TGCAGCGTTGAAGATTGGGCAGATACGCAGTATTTT. Amino acid sequence: CSVEDWADTQYF.

There are a few counts of this clone. V is TRBV28 and J is TRBJ1-2; 9 bases fit TRBD1. Germline V CDR1 and CDR2: MDHEN, SYDVKM. The CDR3 is 15 residues long. The ends lost 10 bases at V and 2 bases at J; junction bases unmatched: 11. The CDR3 bases are TGTGCCACCCTCCCGGGACAGGGAGGGAACTATGGCTACACCTTC. Translating it yields CATLPGQGGNYGYTF.

This clone was picked up a small number of times. The chain joins TRBV27 to TRBJ1-2, with D tentatively TRBD1 (5 bases). Germline-derived CDR1 and CDR2 are MNHEY and SMNVEV (reference sequence). This CDR3 region has 11 residues. Trimming took off 8 bases at V and 6 bases at J, with 10 bases between the two ends. CDR3 loop: CASGTGNGYTF. For the CDR3, the DNA is TGTGCCAGCGGGACTGGCAATGGCTACACCTTC.